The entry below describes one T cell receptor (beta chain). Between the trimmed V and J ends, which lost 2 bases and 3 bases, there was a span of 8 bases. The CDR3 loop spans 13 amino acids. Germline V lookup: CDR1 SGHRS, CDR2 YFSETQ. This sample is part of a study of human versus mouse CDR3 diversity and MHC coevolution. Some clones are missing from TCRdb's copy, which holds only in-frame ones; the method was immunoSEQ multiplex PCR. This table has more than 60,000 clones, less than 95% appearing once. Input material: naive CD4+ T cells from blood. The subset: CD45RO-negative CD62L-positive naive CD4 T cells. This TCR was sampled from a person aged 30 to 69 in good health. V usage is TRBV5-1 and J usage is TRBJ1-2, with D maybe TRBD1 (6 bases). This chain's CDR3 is CASSLGQHYGYTF. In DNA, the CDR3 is TGCGCCAGCAGCTTAGGACAGCACTATGGCTACACCTTC.